Below are 9 T cell receptor beta chains sequenced from a single sample in a study of CD8 T cells in Susac syndrome. Random-hexamer reverse transcription was applied to roughly 0.5 to 1 ug RNA. Each CDR3 protein is one row after TCRdb ran MiXCR on the immunoSEQ multiplex PCR reads. The table has roughly 190,000 distinct CDR3 sequences, approximately 93% seen once. The sequencing sample was made of CD4+ T cells from PBMCs. The receptors were gathered from a human donor in good health.

The V gene is TRBV2, the J gene TRBJ2-7; 8 bases line up with TRBD1. The trim removed 7 bases at V and 5 bases at J, leaving 7 bases unmatched. The CDR3 is 13 amino acids. The germline gives CDR1 SNHLY, CDR2 FYNNEI. CDR3 in DNA: TGTGCCAGCAACCCGGACAGGGACCACGAGCAGTACTTC. Protein: CASNPDRDHEQYF.

The chain couples TRBV29-1 to TRBJ2-3; D gene uncertain. The length of the CDR3 is 12 residues. Trimming pared 6 bases from V and 0 bases from J, leaving 7 bases between. The germline V gene has CDR1 SQVTM and CDR2 ANQGSEA. CDR3 bases: TGCAGCGTCGCGACTAGCACAGATACGCAGTATTTT. Its protein product is CSVATSTDTQYF.

CDR3 amino acids: CATHRSSGGYNEQFF. The DNA for the CDR3 is TGTGCCACCCACAGAAGCTCTGGGGGCTACAATGAGCAGTTCTTC. The chain joins TRBV28 to TRBJ2-1; D could derive from TRBD1 or TRBD2 (5 bases each). V was trimmed by 10 bases and J by 3 bases, leaving 19 bases between them. This CDR3 contains 15 residues. Germline CDR1 is MDHEN and CDR2 is SYDVKM.

CDR3 DNA sequence: TGTGCCAGCAGCCAACATCGGAAGAACACTGAAGCTTTCTTT. It encodes CASSQHRKNTEAFF. This chain connects TRBV3-1 to TRBJ1-1; D remains ambiguous. This CDR3 has 14 residues. Deletions cut 2 bases from V and 1 base from J, with 8 bases between. CDR1 and CDR2 from the germline V gene are LGHDT and YNNKEL (reference sequence).

The chain has TRBV12-3 or TRBV12-4 and TRBJ2-3, with D possibly matching TRBD1 (6 bases). The CDR3 length is 16 residues. Trimming removed 3 bases from V and 1 base from J, with 14 bases in between. DNA of the CDR3: TGTGCCAGCAGTTTCCTGGGGGCTCGAGGCACAGATACGCAGTATTTT. Encoded protein: CASSFLGARGTDTQYF.

V usage is TRBV12-3 or TRBV12-4 and J usage is TRBJ2-2; D gene uncertain. CDR3 size: 15 residues. V was shortened by 3 bases and J by 1 base, with 9 bases between the two germline ends. CDR3 DNA: TGTGCCAGCAGTTTTCTCAAGGTGAACACCGGGGAGCTGTTTTTT. Its translation: CASSFLKVNTGELFF.

The J gene is TRBJ2-2, the V gene TRBV9; D perhaps matches TRBD2 (6 bases). Per germline, CDR1 SGDLS and CDR2 YYNGEE. The CDR3 covers 14 residues. Trimming removed 3 bases at V and 7 bases at J, with 13 bases between. CDR3 sequence: CASSGLPEGGELFF. CDR3 coding DNA: TGTGCCAGCAGCGGGTTACCGGAGGGCGGGGAGCTGTTTTTT.

V gene TRBV6-2 or TRBV6-3 combines with J gene TRBJ1-5; TRBD1 agrees at 10 bases. Germline-derived CDR1 and CDR2 are MNHEY and SVGEGT. V shed 2 bases, J shed 0 bases, and the junction held 1 base outside the gene matches. The CDR3 is 16 amino acids. CDR3 sequence: CASSYRTGGSNQPQHF. In nucleotides, the CDR3 is TGTGCCAGCAGTTACAGGACAGGGGGTAGCAATCAGCCCCAGCATTTT.

The chain links TRBV20-1 to TRBJ2-5; tentative D call: TRBD1 (5 bases). From germline, CDR1 is DFQATT and CDR2 SNEGSKA (reference sequence). The CDR3 is 14 amino acids. V lost 1 base and J lost 0, with 9 bases in between. CDR3 sequence (DNA): TGCAGTGCTAGAGCAACAGGAAACCAAGAGACCCAGTACTTC. Protein sequence: CSARATGNQETQYF.